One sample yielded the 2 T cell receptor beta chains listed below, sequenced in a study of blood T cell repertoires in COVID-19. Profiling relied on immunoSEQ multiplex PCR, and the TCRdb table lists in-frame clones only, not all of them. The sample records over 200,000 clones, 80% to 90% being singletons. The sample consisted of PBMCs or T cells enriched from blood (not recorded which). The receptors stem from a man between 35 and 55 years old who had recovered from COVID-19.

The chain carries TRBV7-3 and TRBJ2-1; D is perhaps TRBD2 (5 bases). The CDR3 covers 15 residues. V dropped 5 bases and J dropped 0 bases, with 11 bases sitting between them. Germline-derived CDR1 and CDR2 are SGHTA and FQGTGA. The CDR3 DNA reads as TGTGCCAGCAGCCCGAGAGGGAACTCCTACAATGAGCAGTTCTTC. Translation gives CASSPRGNSYNEQFF.

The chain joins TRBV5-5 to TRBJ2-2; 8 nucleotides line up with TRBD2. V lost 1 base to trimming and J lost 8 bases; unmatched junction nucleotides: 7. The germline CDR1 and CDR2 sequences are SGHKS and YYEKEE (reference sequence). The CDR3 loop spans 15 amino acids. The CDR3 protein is CASSLLRGAGGELFF. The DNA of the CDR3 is TGTGCCAGCAGCTTGTTGCGGGGGGCCGGAGGGGAGCTGTTTTTT.